This T cell receptor (beta chain) was observed in a study of blood T cell repertoires in COVID-19. The CDR3 spans 14 residues. Trimming shortened V by 6 bases and J by 5 bases, and 16 bases separated the two germline ends. Germline CDR1 SGHDN, CDR2 FVKESK. The protocol was immunoSEQ multiplex PCR, while the TCRdb copy is restricted to in-frame clones and leaves out a portion. Altogether tens of thousands of clones are present, about nine tenths being singletons, with the ten largest covering roughly an eighth. The sequence was collected from a human donor in a cohort sampled during active COVID-19. Material: peripheral blood. The genes are TRBV14 and TRBJ2-5; D possibly corresponds to TRBD1 (6 bases). The CDR3 loop reads CASSLIYRDETQYF. CDR3 nucleotide sequence: TGTGCCAGCAGTCTCATTTACAGGGACGAGACCCAGTACTTC.